A selection of T cell receptor beta chains follows, all from one sample in a study of T cells after yellow fever vaccination. Using its own MiXCR run on the 5' RACE reads, TCRdb lists one record per CDR3 protein. The table includes under 15,000 distinct CDR3 sequences, roughly 5.8% detected once. The sequencing here drew on PBMCs, either bulk or a sorted T-cell subset (CD4+, CD8+, memory, or dextramer-sorted; not recorded which), taken on the day of the yellow fever booster vaccination. Receptor source: a man between 25 and 39 years old who received the YFV17D yellow fever vaccine. Both conserved end residues are part of each CDR3. D genes are given only for firm matches. For some rows the clone size is stated as once, few or many, or as a class when expanded; others skip it.

v_call	j_call	d_call	clone_size	cdr3_nt	cdr3_aa
TRBV30	TRBJ1-5	NA	NA	TGCGGCCGGGAGAGGGTTTTGGGCAATCAGCCCCAGCATTTT	CGRERVLGNQPQHF
TRBV20-1	TRBJ1-1	NA	medium-sized	TGCAGTGCTAGTATGGGGGGGAACACTGAAGCTTTCTTT	CSASMGGNTEAFF
TRBV4-2	TRBJ2-5	NA	many	TGTGCCAGCAGGGCACAAGAGACCCAGTACTTC	CASRAQETQYF
TRBV5-1	TRBJ2-5	NA	many	TGCGCCAGCAGCGGCCAAGAGACCCAGTACTTC	CASSGQETQYF
TRBV9	TRBJ2-1	TRBD2	many	TGTGCCAGCAGCGTAGAACTAGCGGATTACAATGAGCAGTTCTTC	CASSVELADYNEQFF
TRBV3-1	TRBJ1-4	TRBD1	medium-sized	TGTGCCAGCAGCCACCGGGACAGGGGTGAAAAACTGTTTTTT	CASSHRDRGEKLFF
TRBV5-1	TRBJ2-1	NA	many	TGCGCCAGCAGCTTGCAGGGCAATGAGCAGTTCTTC	CASSLQGNEQFF
TRBV2	TRBJ2-3	NA	many	TGTGCCAGCAGTTTGGAGGGCAGCACAGATACGCAGTATTTT	CASSLEGSTDTQYF
TRBV7-9	TRBJ2-6	TRBD1	NA	TGTGCCAGCAGCTTAGAGGTCAGGGGGACCCACCTGACTTTC	CASSLEVRGTHLTF
TRBV20-1	TRBJ2-1	NA	medium-sized	TGCAGTGCTAGAGATCTAGCTAGTGAGCAGTTCTTC	CSARDLASEQFF
TRBV7-8	TRBJ2-2	NA	many	TGTGCCAGCAGCTTAGGAGGAGAGGGGGAGCTGTTTTTT	CASSLGGEGELFF
TRBV6-5	TRBJ1-5	NA	many	TGTGCCAGCAGGGGACGAGTAAGTGAGCCCCAGCATTTT	CASRGRVSEPQHF
TRBV7-3	TRBJ1-1	NA	many	TGTGCCAGCAGAGCCCTACAAAGGGTGAACACTGAAGCTTTCTTT	CASRALQRVNTEAFF
TRBV6-2/TRBV6-3	TRBJ2-5	NA	many	TGTGCCAGCAGTTGGAGGGAGACCCAGTACTTC	CASSWRETQYF
TRBV27	TRBJ1-5	NA	many	TGTGCCAGCAGTCCCAGATCCACTAATCAGCCCCAGCATTTT	CASSPRSTNQPQHF
TRBV20-1	TRBJ1-5	NA	few	TGCAGTGCTAAGGGTCCATCCCAGCCCCAGCATTTT	CSAKGPSQPQHF
TRBV1	TRBJ1-5	NA	NA	TGCACCCGGGAGAGGGTCTTGGCCAATCAGCCCCAGCATTTT	CTRERVLANQPQHF
TRBV20-1	TRBJ2-7	NA	many	TGCAGTGCCCCTGGGGGGGGGCCGAATTCCTACGAGCAGTACTTC	CSAPGGGPNSYEQYF
TRBV3-1	TRBJ1-5	TRBD1	many	TGTGCCAGCAGCCGCTCCGGGACAGGGGGCTTTCAGCCCCAGCATTTT	CASSRSGTGGFQPQHF
TRBV7-3	TRBJ2-1	NA	medium-sized	TGTGCCAGCAGCTTAGGGGTCGGTAATGAGCAGTTCTTC	CASSLGVGNEQFF
TRBV6-4	TRBJ2-1	TRBD2	many	TGTGCCAGCAGAACGGGAAGGTCCACTAGCGGGAGGGCCCAAAGTTCCCATGAGCAGTTCTTC	CASRTGRSTSGRAQSSHEQFF
TRBV7-2	TRBJ2-7	NA	NA	TGTGCCAGCAGCTTATCTCTCCAAAACTACGAGCAGTACTTC	CASSLSLQNYEQYF
TRBV5-1	TRBJ2-5	NA	many	TGCGCCAGCAGCCGTGGGATTAAAGAGACCCAGTACTTC	CASSRGIKETQYF
TRBV15	TRBJ2-5	NA	many	TGTGCCACCAGCTCGAGGGTGCGGGAGACCCAGTACTTC	CATSSRVRETQYF
TRBV5-4	TRBJ2-3	NA	many	TGTGCCAGCAGCTTGCTCACGAGCACAGATACGCAGTATTTT	CASSLLTSTDTQYF
TRBV3-1	TRBJ2-7	TRBD1	NA	TGTGCCAGCAGCCAGCAGCCCCCAAGGGCCGGGACAGGAGACTACGAGCAGTACTTC	CASSQQPPRAGTGDYEQYF
TRBV15	TRBJ2-3	NA	medium-sized	TGTGCCACCAGAGCCCTCATAGGAGATACGCAGTATTTT	CATRALIGDTQYF
TRBV20-1	TRBJ1-4	NA	many	TGCAGTGCTAGAGAGAGTAAGGGGATCACAACTAATGAAAAACTGTTTTTT	CSARESKGITTNEKLFF
TRBV20-1	TRBJ1-5	NA	medium-sized	TGCAGTGCTAGGTTGGGTCAGCCCCAGCATTTT	CSARLGQPQHF
TRBV6-5	TRBJ2-5	TRBD1	many	TGTGCCAGCAGTTTACAGGGGGCGGGAAAAGAGACCCAGTACTTC	CASSLQGAGKETQYF
TRBV24-1	TRBJ2-3	NA	many	TGTGCCACCCGGGCACAGACAGATACGCAGTATTTT	CATRAQTDTQYF
TRBV18	TRBJ1-6	TRBD1	many	TGTGCCAGCTCACCAGGGCAGGGGGCCCATTCACCCCTCCACTTT	CASSPGQGAHSPLHF
TRBV7-2	TRBJ1-1	NA	few	TGTGCCAGCAGCTTCTTCAGACGGCCCGAAGCTTTCTTT	CASSFFRRPEAFF
TRBV19	TRBJ2-1	NA	many	TGTGCCAGTAGCGTGGGGCAGAGCTCCTACAATGAGCAGTTCTTC	CASSVGQSSYNEQFF
TRBV28	TRBJ1-6	NA	NA	TGTGCCAGCAGTGCAATACCACCCCTCCACTTT	CASSAIPPLHF
TRBV11-2	TRBJ2-1	NA	NA	TGTGCCTGCCGCATGGGCGTTGAGCAGTTCTTC	CACRMGVEQFF
TRBV5-1	TRBJ2-7	NA	many	TGCGCCAGCAGTCCGGGACCGGGCACCTACGAGCAGTACTTC	CASSPGPGTYEQYF
TRBV6-5	TRBJ1-2	NA	many	TGTGCCAGCAGTTTGCGACGGGACTATGGCTACACCTTC	CASSLRRDYGYTF
TRBV28	TRBJ1-3	NA	many	TGTGCCAGCAGTTTTTATGGAAACACCATATATTTT	CASSFYGNTIYF
TRBV30	TRBJ1-5	NA	many	TGTGCCTGGAGTGTGGGTTCGAGTCAGCCCCAGCATTTT	CAWSVGSSQPQHF
TRBV24-1	TRBJ2-1	TRBD2	many	TGTGCCACCAGTGATACCTCCCTACTAGCGGGAGGGATCAATGAGCAGTTCTTC	CATSDTSLLAGGINEQFF
TRBV12-3/TRBV12-4	TRBJ1-1	NA	many	TGTGCCAGCAGTTTTTTGGGATTCACTGAAGCTTTCTTT	CASSFLGFTEAFF
TRBV7-8	TRBJ2-5	NA	many	TGTGCCAGCAGCAACCACGAGCAGCCGCAGATCCAAGAGACCCAGTACTTC	CASSNHEQPQIQETQYF
TRBV12-3/TRBV12-4	TRBJ2-4	NA	medium-sized	TGTGCCAGCAGTTTACGTGGGACACTAGCCAAAAACATTCAGTACTTC	CASSLRGTLAKNIQYF
TRBV5-5	TRBJ1-5	TRBD1	NA	TGTGCCAGCAGCTACGGACAGGGTCGGGATCAGCCCCAGCATTTT	CASSYGQGRDQPQHF
TRBV28	TRBJ2-7	TRBD2	many	TGTGCCAGCAGTCCTAGCGGGAGAGTTTACGAGCAGTACTTC	CASSPSGRVYEQYF
TRBV5-1	TRBJ2-3	TRBD2	many	TGCGCCAGCAGCTTGGACGCGGGAGGAAGGGCAGATACGCAGTATTTT	CASSLDAGGRADTQYF
TRBV19	TRBJ2-1	TRBD1	medium-sized	TGTGCCAGTAGTAAGGACAGGGGGCCAACTAATGAGCAGTTCTTC	CASSKDRGPTNEQFF
TRBV5-4	TRBJ2-1	NA	many	TGTGCCAGCAGCTCGTGGTGGGCAGAGGAGCAGTTCTTC	CASSSWWAEEQFF
TRBV7-2	TRBJ2-1	NA	few	TGTGCCAGCAGCCCCCCCGGGACGGGTAACAATGAGCAGTTCTTC	CASSPPGTGNNEQFF
TRBV11-2	TRBJ2-5	TRBD2	few	TGTGCCAGCAGCCCAGGGGTTCTAGCGGGTCAAGAGACCCAGTACTTC	CASSPGVLAGQETQYF
TRBV15	TRBJ2-7	NA	NA	TGTGCCACCAGCAGAGTAGGGGGGAGTTACGAGCAGTACTTC	CATSRVGGSYEQYF
TRBV2	TRBJ2-1	NA	medium-sized	TGTGCCAGTCACCTATACAATGAGCAGTTCTTC	CASHLYNEQFF